A selection of T cell receptor beta chains follows, all from one sample in a study of blood T cell repertoires in COVID-19. Produced via immunoSEQ multiplex PCR; TCRdb's table is partial and in-frame only. Of about 120,000 clones detected, roughly 80% appear once; the ten largest clones hold around 2.3%. Sample: peripheral blood. The receptors were gathered from a man aged 50 to 59 with acute or convalescent COVID-19. The conserved cysteine and the conserved F or W are not part of the CDR3 here. Each record gives: clone size, J gene, V gene, CDR3 protein. Clone size, where shown, is once, few, many, or a class for clones that have expanded.

. TRBJ1-5 TRBV7-8 ASSLARGTRQPQH
. TRBJ2-7 TRBV6-5 AIIGTGTYEQY
. TRBJ1-2 TRBV5-1 ASSPRTGGAYGYT
few TRBJ1-2 TRBV30 AWSTGNGYT
once TRBJ2-2 TRBV10-3 AISESNPAVAGELF
. TRBJ1-2 TRBV10-2 ASSERGARADGYT
. TRBJ2-1 TRBV19 ASSMDFDNEQF
. TRBJ1-6 TRBV5-5 ASSLGTEVANNSPLH
. TRBJ2-2 TRBV4-2 ASRVAGEYANTGELF
. TRBJ2-1 TRBV6-5 ASRGTGDRGEQF
. TRBJ1-1 TRBV28 ASYSQGEAF
. TRBJ2-5 TRBV9 ASSVIAGETQY
. TRBJ2-7 TRBV2 ASSEAVTGLQGEQY
. TRBJ1-2 TRBV5-1 ASSPRGGATYGYT
. TRBJ1-1 TRBV10-2 ASSEPGVANTEAF
. TRBJ2-2 TRBV28 ASSPSGTRAGELF
. TRBJ1-5 TRBV19 ASRNDRIGNQPQH
. TRBJ1-1 TRBV20-1 SAKATEAF
. TRBJ2-7 TRBV28 ASSLGPAGRVN
. TRBJ1-2 TRBV6-5 ASSRGQGALGYT
. TRBJ1-1 TRBV18 ASLGQRDTEAF
. TRBJ2-5 TRBV12-3/TRBV12-4 ASNAGERPAQY
. TRBJ2-1 TRBV16 ASTGTSVYNEQF
once TRBJ1-1 TRBV4-1 ASSPRQGTTEAF
few TRBJ1-1 TRBV7-3 ASSLYGGAQNTEAF
. TRBJ1-2 TRBV27 ASSWTPGHDGYT
. TRBJ1-4 TRBV19 ASSIDRQGGEKLF
. TRBJ2-5 TRBV7-8 ASSPRRDRSQETQY